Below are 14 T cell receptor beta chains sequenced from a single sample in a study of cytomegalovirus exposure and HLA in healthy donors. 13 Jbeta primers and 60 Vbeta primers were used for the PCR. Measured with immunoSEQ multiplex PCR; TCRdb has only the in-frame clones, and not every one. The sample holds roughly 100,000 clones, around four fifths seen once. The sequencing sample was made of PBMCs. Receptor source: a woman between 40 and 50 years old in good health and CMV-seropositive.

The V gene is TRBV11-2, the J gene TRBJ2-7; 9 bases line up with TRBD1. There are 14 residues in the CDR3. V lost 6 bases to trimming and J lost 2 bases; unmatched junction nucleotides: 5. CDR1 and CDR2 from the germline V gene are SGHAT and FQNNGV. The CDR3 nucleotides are TGTGCCAGCAGTACCGGGACAGGGCCCTACGAGCAGTACTTC. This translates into CASSTGTGPYEQYF.

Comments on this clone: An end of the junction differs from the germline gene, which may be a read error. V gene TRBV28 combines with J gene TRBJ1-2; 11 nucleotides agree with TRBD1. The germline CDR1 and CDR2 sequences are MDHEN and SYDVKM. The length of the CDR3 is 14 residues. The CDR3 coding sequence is TGTGTCAGCAGTTCAGGACAGGGGGCCGTTGGCTACACCTTC. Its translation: CVSSSGQGAVGYTF.

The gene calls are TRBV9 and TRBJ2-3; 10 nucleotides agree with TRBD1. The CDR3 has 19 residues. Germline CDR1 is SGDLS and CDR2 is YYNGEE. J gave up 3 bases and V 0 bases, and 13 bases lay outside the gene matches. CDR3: CASSVDPTATGGGTDTQYF. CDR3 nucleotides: TGTGCCAGCAGCGTAGACCCCACAGCGACAGGGGGCGGGACAGATACGCAGTATTTT.

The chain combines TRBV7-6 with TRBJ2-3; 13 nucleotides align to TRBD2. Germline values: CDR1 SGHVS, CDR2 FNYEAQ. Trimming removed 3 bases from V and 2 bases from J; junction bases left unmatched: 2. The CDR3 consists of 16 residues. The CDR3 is CASSFGLAGDTDTQYF. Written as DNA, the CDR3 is TGTGCCAGCAGCTTCGGACTAGCGGGGGACACAGATACGCAGTATTTT.

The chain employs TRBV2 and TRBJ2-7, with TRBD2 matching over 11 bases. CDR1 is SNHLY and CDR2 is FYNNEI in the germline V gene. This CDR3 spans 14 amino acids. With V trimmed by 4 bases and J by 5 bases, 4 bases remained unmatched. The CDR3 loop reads CASSVVLAGDEQYF. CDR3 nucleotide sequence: TGTGCCAGCAGTGTAGTACTAGCGGGAGACGAGCAGTACTTC.

CDR3 sequence reads: CASSSPTGTSGNTIYF. In DNA, the CDR3 is TGTGCCAGCAGCTCTCCGACAGGAACCTCTGGAAACACCATATATTTT. This rearrangement joins TRBV28 to TRBJ1-3; tentative D call: TRBD1 (6 bases). The CDR3 contains 16 residues. The germline gives CDR1 MDHEN, CDR2 SYDVKM. V was shortened by 6 bases and J by 0 bases, with 15 bases between the two germline ends.

The CDR3 here is CASSQSRDRANYGYTF. The CDR3 coding sequence is TGCGCCAGCAGCCAGTCCCGGGACAGGGCGAACTATGGCTACACCTTC. V and J are TRBV4-3 and TRBJ1-2; TRBD1 aligns across 9 bases. Looked up from germline, CDR1 is LGHNA and CDR2 is YSLEER. V dropped 3 bases and J dropped 2; count of bases not matched to a gene: 7. This CDR3 has 16 residues.

CDR3 region: CASSLSAWRDYNEQFF. CDR3 coding DNA: TGTGCCAGCAGCTTATCTGCGTGGAGAGATTACAATGAGCAGTTCTTC. This rearrangement joins TRBV7-6 to TRBJ2-1; D gene uncertain. The CDR3 loop spans 16 amino acids. The germline gives CDR1 SGHVS, CDR2 FNYEAQ. Trimming took 2 bases from V and 4 from J, leaving 15 bases between them.

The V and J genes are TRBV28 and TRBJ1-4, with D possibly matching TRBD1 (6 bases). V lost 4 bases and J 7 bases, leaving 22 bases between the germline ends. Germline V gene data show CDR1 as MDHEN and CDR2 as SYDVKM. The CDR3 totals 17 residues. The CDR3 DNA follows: TGTGCCAGCAGTTCCTTACGTCCGGGGGGCGTGGGTGAAAAACTGTTTTTT. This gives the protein CASSSLRPGGVGEKLFF.

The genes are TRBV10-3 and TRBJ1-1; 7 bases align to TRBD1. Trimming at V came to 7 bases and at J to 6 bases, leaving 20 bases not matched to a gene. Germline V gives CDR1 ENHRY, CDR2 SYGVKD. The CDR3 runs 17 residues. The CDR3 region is CAITTGQHGQIGAEAFF. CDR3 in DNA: TGTGCCATCACCACGGGACAGCACGGTCAGATTGGAGCTGAAGCTTTCTTT.

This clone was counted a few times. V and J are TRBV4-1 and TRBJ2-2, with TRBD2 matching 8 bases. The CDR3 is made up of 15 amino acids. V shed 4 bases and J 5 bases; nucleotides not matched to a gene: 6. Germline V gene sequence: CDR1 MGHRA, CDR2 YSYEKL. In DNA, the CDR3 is TGCGCCAGCAGCCCAGAGGGCGGGGGGACCGGGGAGCTGTTTTTT. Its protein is CASSPEGGGTGELFF.

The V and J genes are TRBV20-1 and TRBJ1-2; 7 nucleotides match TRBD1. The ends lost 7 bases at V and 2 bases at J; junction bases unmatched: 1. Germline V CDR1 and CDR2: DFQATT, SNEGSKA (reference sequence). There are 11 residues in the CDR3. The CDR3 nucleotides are TGCAGTGTACAGGGGAACTATGGCTACACCTTC. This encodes CSVQGNYGYTF.

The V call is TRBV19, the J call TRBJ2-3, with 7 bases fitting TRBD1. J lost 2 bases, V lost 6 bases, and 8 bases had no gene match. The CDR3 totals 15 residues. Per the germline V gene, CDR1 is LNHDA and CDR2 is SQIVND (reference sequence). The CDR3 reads CASSHRDSPTDTQYF. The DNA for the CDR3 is TGTGCCAGTAGCCATAGGGACAGCCCCACAGATACGCAGTATTTT.

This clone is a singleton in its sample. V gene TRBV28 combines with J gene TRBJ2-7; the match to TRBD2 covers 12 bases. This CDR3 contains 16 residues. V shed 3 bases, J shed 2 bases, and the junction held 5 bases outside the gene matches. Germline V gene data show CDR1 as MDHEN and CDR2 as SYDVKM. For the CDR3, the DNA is TGTGCCAGCAGTTTTAACCTAGCGGGAGGGACCTACGAGCAGTACTTC. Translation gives CASSFNLAGGTYEQYF.